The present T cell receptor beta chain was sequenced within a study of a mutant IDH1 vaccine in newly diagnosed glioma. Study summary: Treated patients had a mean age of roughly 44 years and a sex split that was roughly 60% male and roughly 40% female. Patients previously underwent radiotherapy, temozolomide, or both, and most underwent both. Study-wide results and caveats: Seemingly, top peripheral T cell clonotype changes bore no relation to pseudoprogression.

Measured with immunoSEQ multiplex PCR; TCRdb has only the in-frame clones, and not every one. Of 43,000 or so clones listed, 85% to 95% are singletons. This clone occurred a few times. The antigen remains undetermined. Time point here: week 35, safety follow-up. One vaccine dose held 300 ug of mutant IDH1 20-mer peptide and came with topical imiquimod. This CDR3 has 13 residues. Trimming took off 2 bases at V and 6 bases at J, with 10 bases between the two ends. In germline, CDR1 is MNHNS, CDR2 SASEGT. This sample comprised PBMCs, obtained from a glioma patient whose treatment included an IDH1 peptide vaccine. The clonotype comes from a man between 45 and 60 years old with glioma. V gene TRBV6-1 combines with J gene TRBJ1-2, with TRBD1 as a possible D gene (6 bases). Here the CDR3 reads CASSETGRDGYTF. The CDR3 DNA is TGTGCCAGCAGTGAAACAGGGAGGGATGGCTACACCTTC.